This T cell receptor (beta chain) was observed in a study of blood T cell repertoires in COVID-19 (TCRdb year 2020). Regarding the research as a whole: Samples from collaborators originated in the United States, Italy and Spain and spanned both the acute and convalescent phases of COVID-19. The prospective study material was composed of cDNA or gDNA derived from T cells, B-cell-depleted T cells, or PBMCs. Subjects who had been exposed to COVID-19, were actively infected with it, or had recovered from it provided the deeply sampled blood TCRbeta repertoires that made up the dataset. The repertoires were released in a freely available public database meant as a resource for research on the immune response to SARS-CoV-2. Samples were obtained from the ongoing ImmuneRACE study (first 160 participants) and from about 1,300 subjects provided by 6 global collaborators. The sample metadata nearly always contained a de-identified subject ID, COVID-19 status, age in years and sex. HLA class I and class II types, where available, came from metadata supplied by the sample provider rather than from assay-based typing. What the work shows at the level of the full study, not this receptor alone: Clinical and demographic metadata were provided uncurated, with the amount varying by source and participant.

The immunoSEQ Assay, a bias-controlled multiplex PCR, was used to amplify TCRbeta CDR3 regions from genomic DNA. Concerning the study's data processing: Within the assay, amplification of reference gene primers was used to estimate how many nucleated cells each sample contained. To quantify the absolute abundance of each unique TCRbeta CDR3 rearrangement, sequence reads were collapsed and filtered. For each sample, productive Simpson clonality was calculated as the square root of Simpson's diversity index over productive rearrangements. TCRdb mirrors the immuneACCESS table, restricted to in-frame sequences. Some clones are absent from its copies; in checked studies, under half trace to an unresolved V gene, and the reason for the others is unknown. The DNA was the basis for D and trimming; V, J and clone size are from that table. The sample table records around 50,000 clones; about nine tenths of these occur just once. The ten largest clones add up to roughly a fifth of the sample.

Between the V and J ends, shortened by 7 bases and 6 bases respectively, the junction contains 16 bases. Its CDR3 holds 14 amino acids, cysteine through phenylalanine. This entry keeps only the CDR3 DNA: 42 bases, framed from base 1. Via the germline V gene (reference sequence), CDR1 is LNHDA and CDR2 SQIVND. In Seattle, one collaborating source enrolled patients while the infection was active and tracked those patients longitudinally over the course of disease. Each collaborating institution followed its own protocols to collect whole blood in K2EDTA tubes. For TCRbeta analysis, collaborators shipped samples as frozen whole blood, isolated PBMCs, or DNA extracted from either of those sample types. About this clone itself: It has no known antigen specificity. No base quality values were provided; no much bigger clone lies one nucleotide off.

Sequenced: peripheral blood. The rearranged chain carries TRBV19 and TRBJ1-5; the D segment could be TRBD1, given 5 matching bases. The sequence came from an elderly woman with COVID-19, enrolled during active disease. The CDR3 corresponds to CASMGSGIVQPQHF. The DNA sequence is given as TGTGCCAGTATGGGTTCAGGGATTGTTCAGCCCCAGCATTTT.